The 20 T cell receptor beta chains below all came from one sample that was sequenced in a study of T-cell reconstitution after alpha-beta-depleted transplantation in children. The library targeted TCRbeta and was prepared with unique molecular identifiers. One entry per CDR3 protein, called by TCRdb with MiXCR from the PCR reads. The sample includes 220,000 or so distinct CDR3 sequences, roughly 8.2% seen only once; the top ten take 6.3%. The sequences come from PBMCs, mostly from graft donor cells, collected 180 days after TCRalphabeta/CD19-depleted stem cell transplant. The receptors stem from a male patient between 10 and 17 years old who had a stem cell transplant for acute lymphoblastic leukemia, so the T cells may come from the graft donor.

The gene calls are TRBV18 and TRBJ2-3; D uncertain. The CDR3 loop spans 12 amino acids. The V end was cut by 6 bases, the J end by 5 bases, with 9 bases between. Germline loops: CDR1 KGHSH, CDR2 LQKENI. In DNA, the CDR3 is TGTGCCAGCTCCCGGCGAAAAGATACGCAGTATTTT. Translation gives CASSRRKDTQYF.

This clonotype appeared many times. The V and J genes are TRBV15 and TRBJ2-7; 8 nucleotides align to TRBD1. V lost 0 bases and J lost 1; bases outside the gene matches: 11. This CDR3 region has 18 residues. Germline CDR1 is LNHNV and CDR2 is YYDKDF (reference sequence). The CDR3 is CATSRDLTQGAASYEQYF. As DNA, the CDR3 is TGTGCCACCAGCAGAGATTTAACGCAGGGGGCTGCATCCTACGAGCAGTACTTC.

The gene calls are TRBV4-2 and TRBJ2-1; 8 bases line up with TRBD2. CDR3 length equals 16 residues. V was clipped by 1 base and J by 4 bases; unmatched bases: 6. CDR1 is LGHNA, CDR2 YNFKEQ, per germline. The CDR3 loop reads CASSQVGSGAYNEQFF. The DNA for the CDR3 is TGTGCCAGCAGCCAAGTTGGTAGCGGGGCGTACAATGAGCAGTTCTTC.

This clonotype was observed many times. V usage is TRBV28 and J usage is TRBJ2-2; TRBD1 is a possible D gene (5 bases). In germline, CDR1 is MDHEN, CDR2 SYDVKM. The CDR3 is 13 amino acids. Trimming shortened V by 11 bases and J by 1 base, and 11 bases separated the two germline ends. The CDR3 DNA is TGTGCCGGGAAAACAGGGAACACCGGGGAGCTGTTTTTT. Translated, it gives CAGKTGNTGELFF.

Ten or more counts support this clonotype. CDR3 amino acids: CASSLRGAKNIQYF. The CDR3, as DNA: TGTGCCAGCAGTTTAAGGGGAGCCAAAAACATTCAGTACTTC. V gene TRBV12-3 or TRBV12-4 combines with J gene TRBJ2-4, with D possibly matching TRBD1 (5 bases). V lost 2 bases to trimming and J lost 0 bases, with 5 bases between them. The CDR3 consists of 14 residues.

This clonotype appeared many times. This chain links TRBV5-1 with TRBJ2-5; possible D gene TRBD1, 6 bases. CDR3 length: 15 amino acids. Germline lookup yields CDR1 SGHRS and CDR2 YFSETQ. The V and J ends lost 0 bases and 3 bases respectively, with 12 bases between them. This CDR3 is CASSLAAGVEETQYF. The CDR3, as DNA: TGCGCCAGCAGCTTGGCGGCAGGGGTTGAAGAGACCCAGTACTTC.

This clonotype was found many times. V is TRBV4-2 and J is TRBJ2-1; D possibly corresponds to TRBD1 (6 bases). This CDR3 has 14 residues. The germline V and J ends were trimmed by 4 bases and 9 bases, with 16 bases remaining between them. Germline CDR1 LGHNA, CDR2 YNFKEQ. CDR3 protein: CASSPTHRVAEQFF. In DNA, the CDR3 is TGTGCCAGCAGCCCTACGCACAGGGTCGCTGAGCAGTTCTTC.

This clonotype occurred many times. The J gene is TRBJ1-4, the V gene TRBV5-1; 8 nucleotides line up with TRBD1. The CDR3 spans 15 residues. Germline V lookup: CDR1 SGHRS, CDR2 YFSETQ. Losses at the gene ends were 4 bases for V and 8 bases for J; bases not matched to a gene: 10. The CDR3 protein is CASSDLTGDGEKLFF. Written as DNA, the CDR3 is TGCGCCAGCAGCGACCTGACAGGGGATGGGGAAAAACTGTTTTTT.

This clonotype came up many times. The chain has TRBV20-1 and TRBJ2-5, with D perhaps TRBD1 or TRBD2 (6 bases each). CDR3 length: 14 amino acids. Trimming pared 2 bases from V and 7 bases from J, leaving 17 bases between. Germline V gene sequence: CDR1 DFQATT, CDR2 SNEGSKA (reference sequence). The CDR3 loop is CSARMAGGWGTQYF. Written as DNA, the CDR3 is TGCAGTGCTAGAATGGCCGGGGGCTGGGGGACCCAGTACTTC.

By its share, this clonotype is medium-sized. The V gene is TRBV5-1, the J gene TRBJ2-7, with D possibly TRBD1 on 6 matching bases. Trimming pared 5 bases from V and 4 bases from J, leaving 13 bases between. Per germline, CDR1 SGHRS and CDR2 YFSETQ. CDR3 length: 13 residues. The CDR3, as DNA: TGCGCCAGCAGATATGGACAGTTATACGAGCAGTACTTC. Translated: CASRYGQLYEQYF.

This clonotype came up many times. The chain is built from TRBV7-2 and TRBJ1-6; 7 nucleotides agree with TRBD1. Germline lookup yields CDR1 SGHTA and CDR2 FQGNSA. J gave up 6 bases and V 5 bases, and 4 bases lay outside the gene matches. CDR3 length: 14 amino acids. This CDR3 is CASSPRQGNSPLHF. CDR3 sequence (DNA): TGTGCCAGCAGCCCCCGACAGGGTAATTCACCCCTCCACTTT.

In this sample, this clonotype turned up many times. The chain employs TRBV6-2 or TRBV6-3 and TRBJ2-3; 7 positions match TRBD2. Unmatched junction bases numbered 20, after V lost 6 bases and J lost 11 bases. The CDR3 has 16 amino acids. Looked up from germline, CDR1 is MNHEY and CDR2 is SVGEGT. The CDR3 DNA reads as TGTGCCAGCAGCCCCTCGTTCGGGGGGTCCCAGGGCAGGCAGTATTTT. The encoded protein is CASSPSFGGSQGRQYF.

This clonotype was seen ten or more times. The chain employs TRBV7-2 and TRBJ2-7, with TRBD1 matching 10 bases. CDR1 and CDR2 from the germline V gene are SGHTA and FQGNSA. V lost 1 base, J lost 6 bases, and 6 bases stayed unmatched. There are 15 residues in the CDR3. The CDR3 protein is CASSLVRDRGSEQYF. The CDR3 DNA reads TGTGCCAGCAGCTTAGTCCGGGACAGGGGTAGCGAGCAGTACTTC.

This clonotype came up many times. The rearrangement uses TRBV7-3 and TRBJ2-1; 13 bases line up with TRBD2. Looked up from germline, CDR1 is SGHTA and CDR2 is FQGTGA. This CDR3 comprises 19 residues. The junction had 10 bases not matched to a gene; V was cut back by 5 bases and J by 0 bases. The CDR3 DNA sequence: TGTGCCAGCAGCCCCCTACTAGCGGGGGGGCTCAGCTCCTACAATGAGCAGTTCTTC. Its protein is CASSPLLAGGLSSYNEQFF.

This clonotype was seen many times. The chain uses TRBV5-1 and TRBJ2-7; D not certain. Germline CDR1 SGHRS, CDR2 YFSETQ. This CDR3 is 15 amino acids long. V lost 0 bases, J lost 0 bases, and 10 bases lay in between. The CDR3 nucleotides read TGCGCCAGCAGCTTGGCCCCGGACGGCTCCTACGAGCAGTACTTC. Translated, it gives CASSLAPDGSYEQYF.

This clonotype was found many times. V is TRBV5-6 and J is TRBJ2-7; D is unclear. The germline V gene encodes CDR1 SGHDT and CDR2 YYEEEE. CDR3 size: 14 residues. V gave up 2 bases and J gave up 2 bases, with 11 bases separating them. The CDR3 DNA reads as TGTGCCAGCAGCTTACCGGGTCTGCCCTACGAGCAGTACTTC. It is translated as CASSLPGLPYEQYF.

The chain carries TRBV18 and TRBJ2-7, with D possibly TRBD2 on 6 matching bases. Germline CDR1 reads KGHSH; CDR2 reads LQKENI. The CDR3 is 19 residues long. Trimming stripped 3 bases from V and 0 bases from J, with 24 bases between. CDR3 residues: CASSPVELALTTSSYEQYF. The CDR3 nucleotides are TGTGCCAGCTCACCTGTCGAGCTAGCGTTAACTACGAGCTCCTACGAGCAGTACTTC.

The sample holds many counts of this clonotype. The gene calls are TRBV11-3 and TRBJ2-2; D is possibly TRBD1 or TRBD2 (6 bases each). The germline gives CDR1 SGHNT, CDR2 YENEEA. With 5 bases removed from V and 3 bases from J, the gap between germline ends came to 16 bases. The CDR3 is made up of 16 amino acids. The CDR3 DNA is TGTGCCAGCAGCGTAACGGGGGACACGGACACCGGGGAGCTGTTTTTT. Translated: CASSVTGDTDTGELFF.

The chain carries TRBV18 and TRBJ1-2; D is undetermined. CDR1 is KGHSH and CDR2 is LQKENI in the germline V gene. The germline V and J ends were trimmed by 2 bases and 2 bases, with 15 bases remaining between them. The CDR3 totals 16 residues. CDR3 coding DNA: TGTGCCAGCTCACCAAACAAGCCGGGCACCAACTATGGCTACACCTTC. It yields the protein CASSPNKPGTNYGYTF.

At least ten counts were recorded for this clonotype. This chain uses TRBV12-3 or TRBV12-4 with TRBJ2-1; TRBD2 agrees at 12 bases. The CDR3 sequence is 15 residues long. V dropped 4 bases and J dropped 10; count of bases not matched to a gene: 8. The CDR3: CASSSRLAGVREQFF. The CDR3 DNA sequence: TGTGCCAGCAGTTCGCGACTAGCGGGAGTTCGGGAGCAGTTCTTC.